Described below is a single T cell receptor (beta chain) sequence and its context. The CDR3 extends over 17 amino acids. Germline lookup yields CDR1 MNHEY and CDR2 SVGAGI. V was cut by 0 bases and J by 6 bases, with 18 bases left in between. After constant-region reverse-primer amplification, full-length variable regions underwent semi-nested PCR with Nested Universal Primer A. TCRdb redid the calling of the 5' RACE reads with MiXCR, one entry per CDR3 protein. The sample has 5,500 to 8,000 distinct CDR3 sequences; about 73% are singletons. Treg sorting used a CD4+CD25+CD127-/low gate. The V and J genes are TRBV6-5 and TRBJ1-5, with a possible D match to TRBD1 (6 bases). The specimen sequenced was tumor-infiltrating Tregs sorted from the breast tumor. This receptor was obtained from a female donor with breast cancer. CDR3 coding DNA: TGTGCCAGCAGTTACTCGAGCCCCAGGGGAAGACCTCAGCCCCAGCATTTT. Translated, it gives CASSYSSPRGRPQPQHF.